This paragraph covers one T cell receptor beta chain sequence. The data originate from a study of T cells in Graves' hyperthyroidism and ophthalmopathy. RNA transcripts provided the source from which TCR beta CDR3 regions were amplified. HTBI primers were employed in a first-round RT-PCR of the TCR CDR3. TCRdb independently ran MiXCR on the multiplex PCR reads; one entry per CDR3 protein. The repertoire holds 470,000 or so distinct CDR3 sequences, with less than 25% as singletons. The TCR sequence derives from a man younger than 30 with Graves' hyperthyroidism. Sequenced sample: blood.

CDR3 DNA sequence: TGTGCTAGTGGTTTGGTACTCGAGGGAGATGGGACCGGGGAGCTGTTTTTT. It is translated as CASGLVLEGDGTGELFF. This chain links TRBV12-5 with TRBJ2-2; D perhaps matches TRBD2 (5 bases). Per germline, CDR1 LGHNT and CDR2 FRNRAP. The CDR3 extends over 17 amino acids. Trimming removed 0 bases at V and 5 bases at J, with 16 bases between.